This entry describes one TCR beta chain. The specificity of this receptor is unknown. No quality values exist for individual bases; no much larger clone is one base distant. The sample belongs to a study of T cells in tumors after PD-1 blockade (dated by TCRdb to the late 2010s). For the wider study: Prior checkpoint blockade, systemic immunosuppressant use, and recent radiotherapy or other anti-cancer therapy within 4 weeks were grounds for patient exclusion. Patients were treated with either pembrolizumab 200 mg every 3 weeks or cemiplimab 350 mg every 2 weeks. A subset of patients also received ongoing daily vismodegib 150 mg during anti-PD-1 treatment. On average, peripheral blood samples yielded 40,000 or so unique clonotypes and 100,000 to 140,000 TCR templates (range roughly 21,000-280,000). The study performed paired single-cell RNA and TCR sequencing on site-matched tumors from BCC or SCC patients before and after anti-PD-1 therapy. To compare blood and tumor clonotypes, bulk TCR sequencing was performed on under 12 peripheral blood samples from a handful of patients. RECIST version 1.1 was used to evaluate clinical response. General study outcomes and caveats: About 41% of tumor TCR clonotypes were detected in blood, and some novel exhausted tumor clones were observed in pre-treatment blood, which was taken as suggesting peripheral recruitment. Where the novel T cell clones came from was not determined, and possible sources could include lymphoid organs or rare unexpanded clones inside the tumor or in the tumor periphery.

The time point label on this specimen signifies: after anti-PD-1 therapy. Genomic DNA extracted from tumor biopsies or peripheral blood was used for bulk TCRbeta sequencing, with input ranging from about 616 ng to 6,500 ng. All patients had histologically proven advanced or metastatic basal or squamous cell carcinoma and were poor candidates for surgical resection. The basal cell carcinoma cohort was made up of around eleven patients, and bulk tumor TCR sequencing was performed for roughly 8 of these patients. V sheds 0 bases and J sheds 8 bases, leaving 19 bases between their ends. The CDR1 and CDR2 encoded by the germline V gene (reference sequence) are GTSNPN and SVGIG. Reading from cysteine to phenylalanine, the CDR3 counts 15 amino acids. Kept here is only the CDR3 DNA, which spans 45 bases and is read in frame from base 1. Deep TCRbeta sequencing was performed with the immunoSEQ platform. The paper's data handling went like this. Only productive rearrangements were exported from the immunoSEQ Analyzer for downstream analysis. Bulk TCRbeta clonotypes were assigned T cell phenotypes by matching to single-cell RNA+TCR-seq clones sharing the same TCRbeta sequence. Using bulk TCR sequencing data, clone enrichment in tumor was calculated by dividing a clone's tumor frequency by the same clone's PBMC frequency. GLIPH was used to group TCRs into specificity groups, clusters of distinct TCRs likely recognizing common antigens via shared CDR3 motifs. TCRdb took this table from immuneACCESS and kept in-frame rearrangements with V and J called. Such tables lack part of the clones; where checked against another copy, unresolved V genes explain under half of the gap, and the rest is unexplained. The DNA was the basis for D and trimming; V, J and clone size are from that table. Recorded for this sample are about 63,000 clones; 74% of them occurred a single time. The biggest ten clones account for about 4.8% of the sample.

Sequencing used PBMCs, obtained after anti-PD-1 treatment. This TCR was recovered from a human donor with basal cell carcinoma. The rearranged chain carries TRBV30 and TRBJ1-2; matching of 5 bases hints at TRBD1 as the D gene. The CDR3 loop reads CAWSVGPGPRTGYTF. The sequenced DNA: TGTGCCTGGAGTGTAGGCCCGGGACCCAGGACGGGCTACACCTTC.